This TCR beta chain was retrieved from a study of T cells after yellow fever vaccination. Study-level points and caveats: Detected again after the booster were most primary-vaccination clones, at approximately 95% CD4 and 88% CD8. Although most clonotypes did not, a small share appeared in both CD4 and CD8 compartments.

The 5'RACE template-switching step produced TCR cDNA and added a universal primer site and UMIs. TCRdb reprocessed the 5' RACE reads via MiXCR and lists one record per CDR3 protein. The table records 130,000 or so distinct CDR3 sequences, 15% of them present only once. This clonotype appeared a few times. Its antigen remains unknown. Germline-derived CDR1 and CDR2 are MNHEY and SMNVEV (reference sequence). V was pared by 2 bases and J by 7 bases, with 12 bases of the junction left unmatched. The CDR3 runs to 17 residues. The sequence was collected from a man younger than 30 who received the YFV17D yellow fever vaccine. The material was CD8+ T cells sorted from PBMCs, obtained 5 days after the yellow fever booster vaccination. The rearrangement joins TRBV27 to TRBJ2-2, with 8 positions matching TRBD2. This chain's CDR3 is CASSLRGGPRIGGELFF. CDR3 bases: TGTGCCAGCAGTTTACGGGGGGGGCCGAGGATTGGCGGGGAGCTGTTTTTT.